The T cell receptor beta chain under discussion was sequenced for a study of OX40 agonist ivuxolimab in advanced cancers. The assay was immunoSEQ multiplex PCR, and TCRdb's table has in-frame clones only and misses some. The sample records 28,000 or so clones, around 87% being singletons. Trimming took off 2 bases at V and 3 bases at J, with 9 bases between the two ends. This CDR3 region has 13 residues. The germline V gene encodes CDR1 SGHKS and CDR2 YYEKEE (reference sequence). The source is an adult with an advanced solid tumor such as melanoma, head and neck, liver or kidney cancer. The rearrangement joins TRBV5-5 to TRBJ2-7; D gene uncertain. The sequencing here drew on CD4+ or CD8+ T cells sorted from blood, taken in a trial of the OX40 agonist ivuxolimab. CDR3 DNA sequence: TGTGCCAGCAGCTTTGCCTCCCACTACGAGCAGTACTTC. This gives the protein CASSFASHYEQYF.